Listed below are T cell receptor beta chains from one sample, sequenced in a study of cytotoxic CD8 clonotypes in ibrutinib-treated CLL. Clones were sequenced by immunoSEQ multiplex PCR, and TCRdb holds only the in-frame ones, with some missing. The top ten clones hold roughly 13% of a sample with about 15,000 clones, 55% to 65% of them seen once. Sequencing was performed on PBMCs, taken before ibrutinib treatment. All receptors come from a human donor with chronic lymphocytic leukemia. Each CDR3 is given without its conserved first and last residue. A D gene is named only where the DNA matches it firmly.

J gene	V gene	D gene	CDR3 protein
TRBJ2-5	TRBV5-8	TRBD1	ASSLVPGQGIETQY
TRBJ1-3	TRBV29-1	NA	SVREGGNTIY
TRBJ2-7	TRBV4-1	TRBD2	ASSPSLGLASYEQY
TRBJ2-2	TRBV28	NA	ASSLSVGGELF
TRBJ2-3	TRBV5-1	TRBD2	ASTDLRDYGWS
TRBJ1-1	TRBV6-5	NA	ASSGNTEAF
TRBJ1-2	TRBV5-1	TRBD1	ASTQTGVNGYT
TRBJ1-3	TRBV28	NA	ASSIHPGLQIRGYTIY
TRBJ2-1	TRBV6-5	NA	ASSPAYNEQF
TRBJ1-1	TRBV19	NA	ASSNDPVIEAF
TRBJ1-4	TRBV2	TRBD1	ASIWNRGNEKLF
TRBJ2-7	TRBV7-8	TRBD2	ASSLQREKAYEQY
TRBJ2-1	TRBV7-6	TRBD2	ASSSGLAGEDSYNEQF
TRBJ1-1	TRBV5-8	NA	ASSLGGQGSTEAF
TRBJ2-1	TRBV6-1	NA	ASSFRGVNEQF
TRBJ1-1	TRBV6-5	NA	ASSSAGATEAF
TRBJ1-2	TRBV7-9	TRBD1	AGRGAGTGDYGYT
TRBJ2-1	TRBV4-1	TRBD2	ASSRRLAGDLGEQF
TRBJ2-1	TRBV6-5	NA	ASSEAHRLGEV
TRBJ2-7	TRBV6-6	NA	ASSKAPDRGEQY
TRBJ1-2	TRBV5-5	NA	ASSLTGSSYGYT
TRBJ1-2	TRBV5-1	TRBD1	ASSSPGQDLNGYT
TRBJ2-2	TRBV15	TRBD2	ATSRDSLAGVTGELF
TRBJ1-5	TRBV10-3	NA	AIRSGNQPQH
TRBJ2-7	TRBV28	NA	ATTDRSYEQY
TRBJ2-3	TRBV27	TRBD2	ASSPGGSSTDTQY
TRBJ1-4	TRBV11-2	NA	ASSLGQGGEKLF
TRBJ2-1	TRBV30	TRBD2	AWSVSFSGEGQEQF
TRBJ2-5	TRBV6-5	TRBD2	ASSVRLAGETQY
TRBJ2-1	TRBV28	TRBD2	ASSLWLAGGGEQF
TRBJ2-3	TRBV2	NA	ASSEGGRGNTQY
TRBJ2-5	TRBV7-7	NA	ASSLGPGTGETQY
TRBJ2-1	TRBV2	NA	ASSESGVYYNEQF
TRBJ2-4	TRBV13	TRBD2	ASSLSLTSGLAKNIQY
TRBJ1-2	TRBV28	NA	ASSLIYGYT
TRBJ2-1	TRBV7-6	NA	ASSLRGGHNEQF
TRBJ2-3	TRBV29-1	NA	SVEPHGTDTQY
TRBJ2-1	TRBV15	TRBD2	ATSSSGTSGLRINEQF
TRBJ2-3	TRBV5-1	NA	ASSGGDTQY
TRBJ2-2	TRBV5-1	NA	ASSLEKGGLYTGELF
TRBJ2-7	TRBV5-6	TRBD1	ASSFFGQGEDEQY
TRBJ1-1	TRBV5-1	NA	ASTGDSLRNTEAF
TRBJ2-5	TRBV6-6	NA	ASPSPDQETQY
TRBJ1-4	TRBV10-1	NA	ASSELRGRAINEKLF
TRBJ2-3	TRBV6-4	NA	ASSDRPPDTQY
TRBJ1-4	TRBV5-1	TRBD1	ASSKDRPEKLF
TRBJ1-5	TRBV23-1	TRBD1	ASGQQGAFGGPQH
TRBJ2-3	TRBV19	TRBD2	ASSMSRGGAVWADTQY
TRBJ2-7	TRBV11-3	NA	ASSAGTSYEQY
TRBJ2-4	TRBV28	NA	ASSLSVAGRAKNIQY